A single sample gave rise to the 5 T cell receptor beta chains below, sequenced in a study of T cells in Graves' hyperthyroidism and ophthalmopathy. Amplification targeted TCR beta CDR3 regions from RNA transcripts. First-round RT-PCR with HTBI primers amplified the TCR CDR3 region. TCRdb fed the multiplex PCR reads into MiXCR, producing one record per CDR3 protein. Of about 420,000 distinct CDR3 sequences in the sample, approximately 15% are singletons; the top ten hold approximately 5.3%. The sequencing input was blood. Every receptor here comes from a woman younger than 35 with Graves' hyperthyroidism.

This clonotype was detected ten times or more. The chain uses TRBV28 and TRBJ2-7, with D perhaps matching TRBD1 (6 bases). V lost 5 bases and J lost 2, with 13 bases in between. The CDR3 is made up of 14 amino acids. From germline, CDR1 is MDHEN and CDR2 SYDVKM. CDR3 region: CASSRRDTTYEQYF. The CDR3 nucleotides read TGTGCCAGCAGTCGCCGGGACACCACCTACGAGCAGTACTTC.

This clonotype was recorded a few times. This sequence joins TRBV19 and TRBJ1-5; 12 positions match TRBD1. Germline V gene data show CDR1 as LNHDA and CDR2 as SQIVND (reference sequence). The CDR3 covers 16 residues. The V segment lost 4 bases and the J segment 5 bases; nucleotides outside the gene matches: 6. The CDR3 region has the DNA TGTGCCAGTAGTAGGGACAGGGGGCGCATGCATCAGCCCCAGCATTTT. Encoded protein: CASSRDRGRMHQPQHF.

About this clonotype: A much larger clone differs by one base, so this may be a read error. This chain joins TRBV5-1 and TRBJ2-3; the match to TRBD2 covers 14 bases. J was trimmed by 9 bases and V by 3 bases; bases with no gene match: 9. Germline CDR1 is SGHRS and CDR2 is YFSETQ. The CDR3 contains 16 residues. The CDR3 reads CASSSTSGRAHRTQYF. In DNA, the CDR3 is TGCGCCAGCAGCTCGACTAGCGGGAGGGCCCATCGGACGCAGTATTTT.

This clonotype appeared many times. No DNA is shown, since the ends of the CDR3 on it are uncertain; the CDR3 is the one TCRdb lists. The rearrangement uses TRBV25-1 and TRBJ2-4. Germline-derived CDR1 and CDR2 are MGHDK and SYGVNS. The length of the CDR3 is 14 amino acids, counting both ends. The CDR3: CASSDAVLRGIQYF.

This chain uses TRBV5-1 with TRBJ2-7, with 7 bases identical to TRBD1. This CDR3 spans 15 amino acids. CDR1 and CDR2 from the germline V gene are SGHRS and YFSETQ. V shed 3 bases and J 5 bases; nucleotides not matched to a gene: 11. CDR3 protein: CASSSTTGRYDEQYF. The CDR3, as DNA: TGCGCCAGCAGCTCAACGACAGGGAGATACGACGAGCAGTACTTC.